These 25 T cell receptor beta chains were all obtained from the same sample, sequenced in a study of blood T cell repertoires in COVID-19. Method: immunoSEQ multiplex PCR; TCRdb's copy keeps in-frame clones and lacks some. The data contain about 300,000 clones, 86% of them seen just once; the ten biggest clones take up 1.5% to 2%. The sequenced material came from peripheral blood. Receptor source: a woman between 50 and 59 years old with acute or convalescent COVID-19.

The chain carries TRBV5-1 and TRBJ2-2; D may be TRBD2 (6 bases). The germline V gene encodes CDR1 SGHRS and CDR2 YFSETQ. V shed 0 bases and J shed 1 base, with 10 bases lying between them. The CDR3 loop spans 16 amino acids. CDR3 nucleotides: TGCGCCAGCAGCTTGGCGGGGGTGCTGAACACCGGGGAGCTGTTTTTT. Translation gives CASSLAGVLNTGELFF.

V gene TRBV11-2 combines with J gene TRBJ1-1; D unresolved. There are 11 residues in the CDR3. Germline-derived CDR1 and CDR2 are SGHAT and FQNNGV. Trimming took 2 bases from V and 12 from J, leaving 10 bases between them. The CDR3 here is CASSLLAVTFF. For the CDR3, the DNA is TGTGCCAGCAGCTTATTGGCCGTTACTTTCTTT.

This clone was found a few times. CDR3: CASSSNMGLVSTGELFF. In DNA form, the CDR3 reads TGTGCCAGCAGCTCCAATATGGGGCTAGTGAGCACCGGGGAGCTGTTTTTT. This chain links TRBV7-3 with TRBJ2-2, with a weak D call TRBD1 (5 bases). Germline V gives CDR1 SGHTA, CDR2 FQGTGA. CDR3 length: 17 amino acids. V dropped 4 bases and J dropped 4 bases, with 19 bases sitting between them.

This chain uses TRBV24-1 with TRBJ2-3; 15 positions match TRBD2. Germline-derived CDR1 and CDR2 are KGHDR and SFDVKD. Trimming took 4 bases from V and 3 from J; bases not matched to a gene: 4. CDR3 size: 17 residues. The CDR3 spells CATSELGLAGGTDTQYF. In DNA form, the CDR3 reads TGTGCCACCAGTGAATTGGGACTAGCGGGAGGTACAGATACGCAGTATTTT.

The chain combines TRBV27 with TRBJ1-1; D is ambiguous. This CDR3 is 14 amino acids long. From germline, CDR1 is MNHEY and CDR2 SMNVEV (reference sequence). The V and J ends lost 2 bases and 3 bases respectively, with 10 bases between them. This CDR3 reads CASSLMASDTEAFF. The DNA of the CDR3 is TGTGCCAGCAGTTTAATGGCTAGCGACACTGAAGCTTTCTTT.

This clone has just one count. The chain carries TRBV6-2 or TRBV6-3 and TRBJ2-3; no reliable D call. This CDR3 has 17 residues. V dropped 0 bases and J dropped 2 bases, with 15 bases sitting between them. Germline V gives CDR1 MNHEY, CDR2 SVGEGT. CDR3 nucleotides: TGTGCCAGCAGTTACTCGCTTCAACAGATTCACACAGATACGCAGTATTTT. It codes for CASSYSLQQIHTDTQYF.

This rearrangement joins TRBV20-1 to TRBJ1-1; D remains ambiguous. Germline V gene lookup returns CDR1 DFQATT and CDR2 SNEGSKA (reference sequence). The CDR3 sequence is 13 residues long. Trimming shortened V by 3 bases and J by 2 bases, and 10 bases separated the two germline ends. The DNA of the CDR3 is TGCAGTGCTAGTCCAGTAACCAACACTGAAGCTTTCTTT. Translating gives CSASPVTNTEAFF.

The chain employs TRBV4-1 and TRBJ1-5; no clear D gene. Germline loops: CDR1 MGHRA, CDR2 YSYEKL. Trimming removed 2 bases from V and 5 bases from J, with 7 bases in between. This CDR3 has 13 residues. Written as DNA, the CDR3 is TGCGCCAGCAGCCAAAACAGAGATCAGCCCCAGCATTTT. Residues: CASSQNRDQPQHF.

The chain links TRBV18 to TRBJ1-4, with 7 positions matching TRBD1. The CDR3 consists of 15 residues. Germline V gene data show CDR1 as KGHSH and CDR2 as LQKENI. With V trimmed by 6 bases and J by 3 bases, 7 bases remained unmatched. The CDR3 DNA is TGTGCCAGCTCCCCAGGGGGGACAGCTAATGAAAAACTGTTTTTT. It encodes CASSPGGTANEKLFF.

The CDR3: CASSKIPGQGADTQYF. The CDR3 DNA sequence: TGCGCCAGCAGCAAAATACCGGGACAGGGCGCAGATACGCAGTATTTT. The rearrangement uses TRBV5-1 and TRBJ2-3; 9 positions match TRBD1. CDR1 is SGHRS, CDR2 YFSETQ, per germline. The ends lost 4 bases at V and 4 bases at J; junction bases unmatched: 10. This CDR3 is 16 amino acids long.

V is TRBV2 and J is TRBJ1-3, with unresolved D. The V end was cut by 4 bases, the J end by 0 bases, with 10 bases between. Looked up from germline, CDR1 is SNHLY and CDR2 is FYNNEI. The CDR3 consists of 15 residues. CDR3 in amino acids: CASSVVASSGNTIYF. The CDR3 DNA follows: TGTGCCAGCAGTGTAGTCGCGAGCTCTGGAAACACCATATATTTT. Full variable domain (remainder filled in from reference TRBV2 and TRBJ1-3): EPEVTQTPSHQVTQMGQEVILRCVPISNHLYFYWYRQILGQKVEFLVSFYNNEISEKSEIFDDQFSVERPDGSNFTLKIRSTKLEDSAMYFCASSVVASSGNTIYFGEGSWLTVV.

The rearrangement uses TRBV30 and TRBJ1-1; 8 bases agree with TRBD1. From germline, CDR1 is GTSNPN and CDR2 SVGIG (reference sequence). This CDR3 comprises 13 residues. Unmatched junction bases numbered 3, after V lost 5 bases and J lost 1 base. CDR3 residues: CAWGGQANTEAFF. The DNA of the CDR3 is TGTGCCTGGGGGGGACAGGCGAACACTGAAGCTTTCTTT.

CDR3 sequence (DNA): TGTGCCAGTAGTGACACAGGGGTCGACGGCTACACCTTC. It specifies CASSDTGVDGYTF. This rearrangement joins TRBV19 to TRBJ1-2; 7 positions agree with TRBD1. J gave up 8 bases and V 5 bases, and 8 bases lay outside the gene matches. The germline V gene encodes CDR1 LNHDA and CDR2 SQIVND (reference sequence). The CDR3 is 13 residues long.

V is TRBV18 and J is TRBJ1-1; 7 positions match TRBD1. Trimming at V came to 6 bases and at J to 2 bases, leaving 12 bases not matched to a gene. The CDR3 is 16 residues long. CDR1 and CDR2 (germline): KGHSH, LQKENI. The CDR3 is CASSLRQGVTNTEAFF. For the CDR3, the DNA is TGTGCCAGCTCCCTCAGACAGGGAGTCACTAACACTGAAGCTTTCTTT. The entire variable domain, with the rest obtained from reference TRBV18 and TRBJ1-1, is as follows: NAGVMQNPRHLVRRRGQEARLRCSPMKGHSHVYWYRQLPEEGLKFMVYLQKENIIDESGMPKERFSAEFPKEGPSILRIQQVVRGDSAAYFCASSLRQGVTNTEAFFGQGTRLTVV.

The J gene is TRBJ2-1, the V gene TRBV7-3, with D tentatively TRBD1 (5 bases). Trimming took 6 bases from V and 8 from J, leaving 17 bases between them. CDR3 size: 14 residues. In germline, CDR1 is SGHTA, CDR2 FQGTGA. The CDR3 DNA reads TGTGCCAGCAGTTACCTGGGCGGCAGGGATGAGCAGTTCTTC. Translated, it gives CASSYLGGRDEQFF.

The chain has TRBV27 and TRBJ2-3; D might be TRBD2 (6 bases). CDR3 length: 15 residues. V was shortened by 5 bases and J by 2 bases, with 14 bases between the two germline ends. CDR1 is MNHEY and CDR2 is SMNVEV in the germline V gene (reference sequence). CDR3 sequence reads: CASSLTGLTTDTQYF. The CDR3 DNA follows: TGTGCCAGCAGTCTCACGGGACTCACCACAGATACGCAGTATTTT.

This rearrangement joins TRBV28 to TRBJ1-2; TRBD1 aligns across 9 bases. The CDR3 consists of 15 residues. V trimming: 6 bases; J trimming: 4 bases; junction bases outside the gene matches: 9. From germline, CDR1 is MDHEN and CDR2 SYDVKM. As DNA, the CDR3 is TGTGCCAGCAGGGACTCCGGGACAGGGATCTATGGCTACACCTTC. Residues: CASRDSGTGIYGYTF.

Of note for this clone: This sample also contains other DNA sequences that code for the same CDR3. This chain links TRBV6-2 or TRBV6-3 with TRBJ1-5; D uncertain. The V end was cut by 0 bases, the J end by 7 bases, with 4 bases between. This CDR3 region has 12 residues. Germline assignment: CDR1 MNHEY and CDR2 SVGEGT. CDR3 loop: CASSYSSQPQHF. The CDR3 DNA reads as TGTGCCAGCAGTTACTCGAGCCAGCCCCAGCATTTT.

J is TRBJ2-2 and V is TRBV19, with D uncertain. The CDR3 contains 13 residues. Germline CDR1 and CDR2: LNHDA and SQIVND (reference sequence). V dropped 6 bases and J dropped 3 bases, with 8 bases sitting between them. The CDR3 region has the DNA TGTGCCAGTAGGATACGGGACACCGGGGAGCTGTTTTTT. It encodes CASRIRDTGELFF. Looking up the rest from reference TRBV19 and TRBJ2-2 gives the full variable domain: DGGITQSPKYLFRKEGQNVTLSCEQNLNHDAMYWYRQDPGQGLRLIYYSQIVNDFQKGDIAEGYSVSREKKESFPLTVTSAQKNPTAFYLCASRIRDTGELFFGEGSRLTVL.

This chain joins TRBV28 and TRBJ1-2, with D unresolved. Trimming cost V 5 bases and J 1 base, with 14 bases left between them. CDR1 is MDHEN and CDR2 is SYDVKM in the germline V gene. The CDR3 runs to 15 residues. The CDR3 sequence is CASSLNPQNNYGYTF. In nucleotides, the CDR3 is TGTGCCAGCAGTCTTAACCCTCAGAATAACTATGGCTACACCTTC.

The chain employs TRBV19 and TRBJ1-5; D gene uncertain. Germline V lookup: CDR1 LNHDA, CDR2 SQIVND (reference sequence). Trimming stripped 4 bases from V and 1 base from J, with 17 bases between. The CDR3 is made up of 17 amino acids. The CDR3 nucleotides are TGTGCCAGTAGTAGAGACATCCCTGTCGGGAGCAATCAGCCCCAGCATTTT. Encoded protein: CASSRDIPVGSNQPQHF. The full variable domain, completed using reference TRBV19 and TRBJ1-5, is DGGITQSPKYLFRKEGQNVTLSCEQNLNHDAMYWYRQDPGQGLRLIYYSQIVNDFQKGDIAEGYSVSREKKESFPLTVTSAQKNPTAFYLCASSRDIPVGSNQPQHFGDGTRLSIL.

The chain couples TRBV12-5 to TRBJ2-5; 7 bases match TRBD2. The junction had 14 bases not matched to a gene; V was cut back by 8 bases and J by 5 bases. Germline V gives CDR1 LGHNT, CDR2 FRNRAP. There are 15 residues in the CDR3. CDR3: CASSREARSGETQYF. The DNA of the CDR3 is TGTGCTAGTAGCCGGGAGGCTAGAAGTGGGGAGACCCAGTACTTC.

The rearrangement joins TRBV28 to TRBJ1-1, with a possible D match to TRBD1 (6 bases). Germline V gene data show CDR1 as MDHEN and CDR2 as SYDVKM. V lost 5 bases to trimming and J lost 4 bases, with 17 bases between them. This CDR3 is built from 15 residues. In DNA form, the CDR3 reads TGTGCCAGCAGTCAAGGGGGGGAGGGAAGCACTGAAGCTTTCTTT. This gives the protein CASSQGGEGSTEAFF.

V is TRBV4-1 and J is TRBJ2-1, with D perhaps matching TRBD2 (5 bases). Trimming shortened V by 0 bases and J by 11 bases, and 11 bases separated the two germline ends. The V gene's germline CDR1 is MGHRA and CDR2 YSYEKL. CDR3 length: 13 residues. DNA of the CDR3: TGCGCCAGCAGCCAAGAGGCGAGGGCCAAGCAGTTCTTC. Amino acid sequence: CASSQEARAKQFF.

This clone occurred a few times. The genes are TRBV5-1 and TRBJ2-1, with 9 bases matching TRBD2. The CDR3 is 15 amino acids. CDR1 is SGHRS, CDR2 YFSETQ, per germline. The V gene end was trimmed by 0 bases and the J gene end by 6 bases; junction bases not matched to a gene: 4. DNA for the CDR3: TGCGCCAGCAGCTTGGCAATAGCGGGAGCCAATGAGCAGTTCTTC. Encoded protein: CASSLAIAGANEQFF. The complete variable domain, with remaining parts taken from reference TRBV5-1 and TRBJ2-1, reads KAGVTQTPRYLIKTRGQQVTLSCSPISGHRSVSWYQQTPGQGLQFLFEYFSETQRNKGNFPGRFSGRQFSNSRSEMNVSTLELGDSALYLCASSLAIAGANEQFFGPGTRLTVL.